Listed below are T cell receptor beta chains from one sample, sequenced in a study of tumor-infiltrating lymphocytes in primary liver carcinoma. TCRdb reprocessed the multiplex PCR reads with MiXCR, giving one entry per CDR3 protein. The repertoire consists of about 23,000 distinct CDR3 sequences, with about 74% occurring once and the leading ten covering roughly 35%. The specimen sequenced was liver tumor tissue from sampling region 5. The receptors stem from a woman in her twenties or thirties with primary liver carcinoma and hepatitis B virus infection. Both conserved end residues are part of each CDR3. The D gene is left open where the match is weak. Rows give clone size only sometimes, using once, few, many, or a class for an expanded clone.

d_gene	abundance	v_gene	j_gene	CDR3aa	CDR3nt
NA	NA	TRBV5-8	TRBJ2-7	CASSLNGQPYEHYF	TGTGCCAGCAGCCTCAATGGACAACCCTACGAGCACTATTTC
NA	NA	TRBV10-2	TRBJ1-1	CASSESEASTVAIF	TGCGCCAGCAGTGAGTCGGAGGCGAGCACTGTAGCTATCTTT
NA	few	TRBV10-3	TRBJ1-3	CAISESASGNTIYF	TGTGCCATCAGTGAATCAGCTTCTGGTAACACCATATATTTT
NA	NA	TRBV5-1	TRBJ2-2	CVSSLTGRPNTGELFF	TGCGTCAGCAGCTTGACGGGCCGACCGAACACCGGGGAACTGTTTTTT
TRBD2	NA	TRBV6-1	TRBJ2-2	CASSEALAGGANTKELFF	TGTGCCAGCAGTGAAGCACTGGCGGGAGGGGCGAACACCAAGGAGCTGTTTTTT
NA	NA	TRBV6-2/TRBV6-3	TRBJ1-5	CVSSYSFNQPRHF	TGTGTCAGCAGTTACTCTTTCAACCAGCCCCGGCATTTT
NA	medium-sized	TRBV6-1	TRBJ2-7	CASSDSHSGSEQYF	TGTGCCAGCAGTGATTCACATTCTGGATCCGAGCAGTACTTC
NA	NA	TRBV5-4	TRBJ1-5	CVSSIDGHPPPTDTQHF	TGTGTCAGCAGCATAGACGGACACCCTCCACCCACAGATACGCAGCATTTT
TRBD2	NA	TRBV28	TRBJ2-7	CVSTPAGTSGGWSHYEQYF	TGTGTCAGCACCCCCGCTGGGACTAGCGGGGGGTGGTCCCATTACGAGCAGTACTTC
NA	NA	TRBV11-2	TRBJ1-2	CASSLDRVDAYGYAF	TGTGCCAGCAGCTTAGATCGGGTAGACGCCTATGGCTACGCCTTC
NA	NA	TRBV5-1	TRBJ2-3	CASSFWTDSTDTQYF	TGCGCCAGCAGCTTCTGGACAGACAGCACAGATACGCAGTATTTT
TRBD2	NA	TRBV7-2	TRBJ2-3	CASSLFGLATSTDMQYF	TGTGCCAGCAGCTTATTTGGGCTAGCGACTAGCACAGATATGCAGTATTTT
TRBD2	NA	TRBV11-2	TRBJ2-7	CASNSVTGLAGAIIYEQCF	TGTGCCAGCAACTCCGTCACGGGACTAGCGGGCGCGATCATCTACGAGCAGTGCTTC
NA	NA	TRBV28	TRBJ1-2	CASSFGGLANYGYTF	TGTGCCAGCAGTTTTGGGGGATTAGCTAACTATGGCTACACCTTC
NA	NA	TRBV30	TRBJ1-1	CTWNSQGGPEAFF	TGTACCTGGAACTCTCAAGGGGGTCCTGAAGCTTTCTTT
TRBD2	NA	TRBV29-1	TRBJ2-3	CSASRASGSRPDTQYF	TGCAGTGCCTCCCGGGCTAGCGGGAGTAGACCAGATACACAGTATTTT
TRBD1	NA	TRBV10-3	TRBJ2-7	CAISEWTGDMTYKRYF	TGTGCCATCAGTGAGTGGACAGGGGACATGACCTACAAGCGGTACTTC
NA	few	TRBV6-1	TRBJ1-1	CTSSVGANTEAFF	TGTACCAGCAGTGTAGGGGCGAACACTGAAGCTTTCTTT
NA	NA	TRBV10-3	TRBJ2-5	CAISVNGETQYF	TGTGCCATCAGTGTGAATGGGGAGACCCAGTACTTC
TRBD2	NA	TRBV5-1	TRBJ2-1	CSSSSGLADSNEQFF	TGCTCCAGCAGCTCCGGACTAGCGGATTCTAATGAGCAGTTCTTC
NA	NA	TRBV28	TRBJ2-7	CASNLGPGQLGSYEQYF	TGTGCCAGCAATCTTGGCCCGGGGCAGTTGGGCTCCTACGAGCAGTACTTC
TRBD2	NA	TRBV11-3	TRBJ2-1	CASSRLAEGGCEQFF	TGTGCCAGCAGCAGACTAGCGGAGGGGGGGTGTGAGCAGTTCTTC
NA	many	TRBV12-3/TRBV12-4	TRBJ1-5	CASNGGDGQPQHF	TGTGCCAGCAATGGGGGGGATGGGCAGCCCCAGCATTTT
NA	NA	TRBV6-1	TRBJ2-5	CVGSLYPLLGGDTQYF	TGTGTCGGCAGTCTTTACCCCCTGCTGGGAGGAGATACCCAGTACTTC
TRBD1	NA	TRBV6-6	TRBJ1-5	CTSSYGIGGNQSQHF	TGTACCAGCAGTTACGGGATAGGGGGCAATCAGTCCCAGCATTTT
NA	many	TRBV11-2	TRBJ2-7	CASSLCELASQYF	TGTGCCAGCAGCTTATGTGAGCTAGCGTCGCAGTACTTC
NA	NA	TRBV6-5	TRBJ2-1	CASMLGGHYNEQFF	TGTGCCAGTATGCTCGGGGGACATTACAATGAGCAGTTCTTC
NA	NA	TRBV5-6	TRBJ2-2	CTSSLRLSNAGELFF	TGTACCAGCAGCTTGCGGCTCTCTAACGCCGGGGAGCTGTTTTTT
NA	NA	TRBV11-1	TRBJ2-5	CTSSWAGDTGTQYF	TGTACCAGCAGCTGGGCAGGGGACACAGGGACCCAGTACTTC
NA	NA	TRBV11-2	TRBJ2-7	CASSSLLGTVKSNEQYF	TGTGCCAGCAGCTCCCTACTGGGGACGGTGAAGTCCAACGAGCAGTATTTC
NA	NA	TRBV6-1	TRBJ1-5	CASSEQGSVPSQPHHF	TGTGCCAGCAGTGAACAGGGGAGCGTTCCCAGTCAGCCACATCATTTT
NA	NA	TRBV6-6	TRBJ2-3	CASSYQIGHRRTYTQYF	TGTGCCAGCAGTTACCAGATCGGACATCGACGCACATATACGCAGTATTTT